This TCR beta chain was found in a study of cytomegalovirus exposure and HLA in healthy donors. PCR primers comprised 60 Vbeta and 13 Jbeta primers. The repertoire was sequenced with immunoSEQ multiplex PCR; TCRdb's copy has only in-frame clones and lacks some. The top ten hold approximately 1.5% of the sample, which has fewer than 200,000 clones, roughly 80% seen once. Study conclusions and caveats: A later look showed TCR association rates differing by HLA locus, highest for DRB1 and lowest for HLA-C. An analysis was carried out later, and it reportedly showed fewer N-insertions in an Asian-associated ancestry cluster than the approximately 700-donor mean. Some V segments, TRBV6-2 and TRBV6-3 among them, were indistinguishable and were therefore excluded.

Donors counted as nominally healthy when sampled, yet unrecorded immune exposures were likely. Note on this clone: Its antigen is not known.

Germline-derived CDR1 and CDR2 are SGHRS and YFSETQ. The length of the CDR3 is 14 residues. V was shortened by 0 bases and J by 4 bases, with 7 bases between the two germline ends. The TCR comes from a woman aged 18 to 35 in good health and CMV-seronegative. This sequence joins TRBV5-1 and TRBJ2-2, with D uncertain. The sample was PBMCs. In DNA, the CDR3 is TGCGCCAGCAGCTTGGGCTCTACCACCGGGGAGCTGTTTTTT. Translated: CASSLGSTTGELFF. The full variable domain, with the rest looked up from reference TRBV5-1 and TRBJ2-2, is KAGVTQTPRYLIKTRGQQVTLSCSPISGHRSVSWYQQTPGQGLQFLFEYFSETQRNKGNFPGRFSGRQFSNSRSEMNVSTLELGDSALYLCASSLGSTTGELFFGEGSRLTVL.